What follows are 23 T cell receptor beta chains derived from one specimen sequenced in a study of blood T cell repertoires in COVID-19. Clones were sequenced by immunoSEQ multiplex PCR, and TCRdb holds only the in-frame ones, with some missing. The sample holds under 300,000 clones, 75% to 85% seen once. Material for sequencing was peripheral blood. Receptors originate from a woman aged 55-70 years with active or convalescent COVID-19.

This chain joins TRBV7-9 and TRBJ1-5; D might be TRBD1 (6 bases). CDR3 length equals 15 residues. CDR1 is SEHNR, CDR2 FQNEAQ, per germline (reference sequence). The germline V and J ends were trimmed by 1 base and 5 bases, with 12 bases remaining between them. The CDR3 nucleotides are TGTGCCAGCAGCTTAGACCTACAGGGTTATCAGCCCCAGCATTTT. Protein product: CASSLDLQGYQPQHF.

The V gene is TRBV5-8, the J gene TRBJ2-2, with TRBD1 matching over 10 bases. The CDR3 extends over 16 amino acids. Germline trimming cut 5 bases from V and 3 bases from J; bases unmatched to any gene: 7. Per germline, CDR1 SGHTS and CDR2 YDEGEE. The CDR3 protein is CASRLPGTGDTGELFF. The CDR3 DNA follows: TGTGCCAGCAGATTACCCGGGACAGGGGACACCGGGGAGCTGTTTTTT.

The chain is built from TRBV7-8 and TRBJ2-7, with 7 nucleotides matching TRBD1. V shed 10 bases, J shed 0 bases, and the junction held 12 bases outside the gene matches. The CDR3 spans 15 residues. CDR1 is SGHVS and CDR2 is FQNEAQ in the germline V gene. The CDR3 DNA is TGTGCCACCACCCTGGGGACAGTAAGCTCCTACGAGCAGTACTTC. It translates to CATTLGTVSSYEQYF.

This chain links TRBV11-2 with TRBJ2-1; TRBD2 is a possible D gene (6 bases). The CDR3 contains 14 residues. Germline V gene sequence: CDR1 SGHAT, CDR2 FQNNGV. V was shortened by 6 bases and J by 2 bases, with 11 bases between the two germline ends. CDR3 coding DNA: TGTGCCAGCAGACGGGACTGGACCTACAATGAGCAGTTCTTC. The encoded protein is CASRRDWTYNEQFF.

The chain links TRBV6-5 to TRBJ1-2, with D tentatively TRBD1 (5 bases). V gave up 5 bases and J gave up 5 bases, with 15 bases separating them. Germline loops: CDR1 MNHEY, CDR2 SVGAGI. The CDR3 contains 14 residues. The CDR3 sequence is CASSPDGTAYGYTF. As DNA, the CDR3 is TGTGCCAGCAGTCCTGACGGGACTGCATATGGCTACACCTTC.

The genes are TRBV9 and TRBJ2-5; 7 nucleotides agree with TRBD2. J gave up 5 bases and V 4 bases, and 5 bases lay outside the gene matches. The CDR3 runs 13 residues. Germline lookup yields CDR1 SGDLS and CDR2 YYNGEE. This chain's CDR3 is CASSPRGVETQYF. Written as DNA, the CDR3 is TGTGCCAGCAGCCCCCGGGGGGTGGAGACCCAGTACTTC.

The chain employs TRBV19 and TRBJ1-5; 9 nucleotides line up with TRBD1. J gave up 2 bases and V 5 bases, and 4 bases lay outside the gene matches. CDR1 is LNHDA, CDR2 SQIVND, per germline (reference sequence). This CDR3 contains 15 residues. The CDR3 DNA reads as TGTGCCAGTAGTCCCAGGACAGGGGGCAATCAGCCCCAGCATTTT. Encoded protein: CASSPRTGGNQPQHF.

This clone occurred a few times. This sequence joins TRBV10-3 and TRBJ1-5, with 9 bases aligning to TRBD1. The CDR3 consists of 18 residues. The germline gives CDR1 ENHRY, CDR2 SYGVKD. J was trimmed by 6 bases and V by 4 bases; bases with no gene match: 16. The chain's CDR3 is CAISAIPGTGGAGQPQHF. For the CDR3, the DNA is TGTGCCATCAGTGCCATCCCTGGCACAGGGGGCGCGGGTCAGCCCCAGCATTTT.

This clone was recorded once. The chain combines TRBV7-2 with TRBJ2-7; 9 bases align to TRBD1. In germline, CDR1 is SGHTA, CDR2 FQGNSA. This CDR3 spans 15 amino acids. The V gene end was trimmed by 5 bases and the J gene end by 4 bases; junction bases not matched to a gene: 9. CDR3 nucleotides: TGTGCCAGCAGCGCGTTGACAGGGGGTTGGTACGAGCAGTACTTC. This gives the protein CASSALTGGWYEQYF.

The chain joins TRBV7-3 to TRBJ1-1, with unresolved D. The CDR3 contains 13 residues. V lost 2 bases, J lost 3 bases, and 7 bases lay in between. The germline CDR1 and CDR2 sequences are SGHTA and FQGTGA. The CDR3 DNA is TGTGCCAGCAGCTTAGGGGAGGACACTGAAGCTTTCTTT. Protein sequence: CASSLGEDTEAFF. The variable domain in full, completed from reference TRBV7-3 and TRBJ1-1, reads GAGVSQTPSNKVTEKGKYVELRCDPISGHTALYWYRQSLGQGPEFLIYFQGTGAADDSGLPNDRFFAVRPEGSVSTLKIQRTERGDSAVYLCASSLGEDTEAFFGQGTRLTVV.

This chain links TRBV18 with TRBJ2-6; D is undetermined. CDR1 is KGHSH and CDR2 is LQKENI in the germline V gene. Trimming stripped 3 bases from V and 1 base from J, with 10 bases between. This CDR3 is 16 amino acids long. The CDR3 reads CASSPPGTSGANVLTF. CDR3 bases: TGTGCCAGCTCACCTCCCGGTACTTCTGGGGCCAACGTCCTGACTTTC.

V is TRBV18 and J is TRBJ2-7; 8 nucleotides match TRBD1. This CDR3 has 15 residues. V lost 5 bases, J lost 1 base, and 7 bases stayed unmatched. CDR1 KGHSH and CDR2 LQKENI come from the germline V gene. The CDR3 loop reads CASSSRGRESYEQYF. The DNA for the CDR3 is TGTGCCAGCTCATCCAGGGGGCGCGAGTCCTACGAGCAGTACTTC.

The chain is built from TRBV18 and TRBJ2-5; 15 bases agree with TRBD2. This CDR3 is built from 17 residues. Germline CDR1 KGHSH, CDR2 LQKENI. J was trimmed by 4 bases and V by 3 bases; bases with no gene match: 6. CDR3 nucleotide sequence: TGTGCCAGCTCACCCCGGACTAGCGGGGGGGCCGGAGAGACCCAGTACTTC. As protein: CASSPRTSGGAGETQYF.

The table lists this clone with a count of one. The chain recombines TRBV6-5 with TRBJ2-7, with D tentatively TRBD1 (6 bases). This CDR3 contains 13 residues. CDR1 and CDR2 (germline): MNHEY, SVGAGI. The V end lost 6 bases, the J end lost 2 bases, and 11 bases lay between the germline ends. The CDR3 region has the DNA TGTGCCAGCAGACAGGGCTCAACCTACGAGCAGTACTTC. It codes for CASRQGSTYEQYF.

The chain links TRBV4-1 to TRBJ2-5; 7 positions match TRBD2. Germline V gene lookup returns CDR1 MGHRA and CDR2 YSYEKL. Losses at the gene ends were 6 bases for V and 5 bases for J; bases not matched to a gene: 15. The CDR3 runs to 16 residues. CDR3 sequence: CASSSMTSRGVETQYF. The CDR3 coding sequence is TGCGCCAGCAGTTCCATGACTAGCCGAGGAGTCGAGACCCAGTACTTC.

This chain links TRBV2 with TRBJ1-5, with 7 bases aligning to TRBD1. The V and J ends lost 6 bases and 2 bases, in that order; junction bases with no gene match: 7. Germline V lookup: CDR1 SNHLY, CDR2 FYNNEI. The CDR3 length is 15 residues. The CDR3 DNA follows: TGTGCCAGCAGAGGGGGCCCGGCGGGCAATCAGCCCCAGCATTTT. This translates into CASRGGPAGNQPQHF.

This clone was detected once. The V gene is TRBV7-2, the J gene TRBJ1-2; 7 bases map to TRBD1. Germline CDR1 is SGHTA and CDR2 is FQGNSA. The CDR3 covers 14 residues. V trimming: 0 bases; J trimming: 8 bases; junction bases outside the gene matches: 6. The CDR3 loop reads CASSLARQGGGYTF. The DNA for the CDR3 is TGTGCCAGCAGCTTAGCGAGGCAGGGGGGAGGCTACACCTTC.

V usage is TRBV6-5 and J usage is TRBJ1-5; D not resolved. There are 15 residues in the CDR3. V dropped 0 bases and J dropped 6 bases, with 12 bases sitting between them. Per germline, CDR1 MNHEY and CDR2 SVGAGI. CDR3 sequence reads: CASSYSLPAGQPQHF. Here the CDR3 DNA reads TGTGCCAGCAGTTACTCGCTTCCGGCGGGTCAGCCCCAGCATTTT.

The CDR3 reads CAISELKNTEAFF. The CDR3 DNA sequence: TGTGCCATCAGTGAGCTTAAGAACACTGAAGCTTTCTTT. The chain joins TRBV10-3 to TRBJ1-1; D call uncertain. This CDR3 region has 13 residues. Germline CDR1 ENHRY, CDR2 SYGVKD. Trimming stripped 2 bases from V and 1 base from J, with 5 bases between.

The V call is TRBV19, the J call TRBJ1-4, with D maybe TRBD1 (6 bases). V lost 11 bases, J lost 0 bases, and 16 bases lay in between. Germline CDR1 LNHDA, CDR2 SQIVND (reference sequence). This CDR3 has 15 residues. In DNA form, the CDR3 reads TGTGCCGCCAGGGGTCTACATGCAACTAATGAAAAACTGTTTTTT. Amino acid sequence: CAARGLHATNEKLFF.

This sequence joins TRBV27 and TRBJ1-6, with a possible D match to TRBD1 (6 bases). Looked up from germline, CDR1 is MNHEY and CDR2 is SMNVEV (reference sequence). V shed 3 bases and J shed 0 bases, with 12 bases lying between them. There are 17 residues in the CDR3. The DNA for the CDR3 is TGTGCCAGCAGTTTGGCTTCCAGGGGCTCCTATAATTCACCCCTCCACTTT. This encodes CASSLASRGSYNSPLHF.

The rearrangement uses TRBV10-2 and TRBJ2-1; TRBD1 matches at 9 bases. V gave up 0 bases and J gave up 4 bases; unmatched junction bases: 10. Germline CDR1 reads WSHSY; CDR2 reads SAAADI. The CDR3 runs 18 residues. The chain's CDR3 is CASSESISGTGLYNEQFF. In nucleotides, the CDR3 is TGCGCCAGCAGTGAGTCGATTTCCGGGACAGGGTTATACAATGAGCAGTTCTTC.

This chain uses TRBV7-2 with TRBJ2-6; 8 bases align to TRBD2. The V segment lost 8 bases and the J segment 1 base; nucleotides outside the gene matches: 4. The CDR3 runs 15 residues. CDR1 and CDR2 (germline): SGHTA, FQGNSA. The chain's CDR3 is CASGTSLSGANVLTF. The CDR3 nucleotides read TGTGCCAGCGGGACTAGTCTTTCTGGGGCCAACGTCCTGACTTTC.